A selection of T cell receptor beta chains follows, all from one sample in a study of T cells in Graves' hyperthyroidism and ophthalmopathy. One entry per CDR3 protein results from TCRdb running MiXCR on the multiplex PCR reads. This table has 550,000 to 850,000 distinct CDR3 sequences, around 19% appearing once. Sequences were obtained from blood. The receptors originated from a woman aged 45-59 years with Graves' hyperthyroidism that later progressed to Graves' ophthalmopathy. Each CDR3 is given with its conserved first and last residue. A D gene is named only where the DNA matches it firmly. Size is omitted from some rows. Given values are once, few, many or a class for expanded clones.

v_call d_call clone_size cdr3_aa
TRBV6-2/TRBV6-3 NA many CASSHLGQPQHF
TRBV3-1 TRBD2 many CASSQDLSGGQFF
TRBV28 NA many CASSLRSSVSYEQYF
TRBV30 NA many CAWSPDLGEQYF
TRBV20-1 TRBD2 NA CSAPTSGGAGLKTQYF
TRBV2 NA few CASNPRGQGNQPQHF
TRBV12-3/TRBV12-4 NA few CASSSSGADNDEQFF
TRBV5-6 NA many CASSLGLTRGTTEAFF
TRBV28 TRBD1 few CATLDRAVEGYTF
TRBV7-8 NA many CASSLAVVYGYTF
TRBV12-3/TRBV12-4 NA few CASSLTTIPYNEQFF
TRBV2 NA NA CASSGRESKQEQFF
TRBV11-2 TRBD1 NA CASSPGGSLTGGLNYGYTF
TRBV7-2 NA many CASSLDRVRTDTQYF
TRBV12-3/TRBV12-4 TRBD1 NA CASSFQTGEGEKLFF
TRBV3-1 NA many CASSQGGGREQFF
TRBV7-9 TRBD1 few CASSLDPGGLNTEAFF
TRBV6-1 NA NA CASTETEAYSGANVLTF
TRBV7-9 TRBD2 NA CASSSTSGEFLNTGELFF
TRBV5-4 TRBD1 NA CASSLGQGALDTQYF